This T cell receptor (beta chain) stems from a study of T cells in Graves' hyperthyroidism and ophthalmopathy. Diagnostic decisions used clinical symptoms, serum thyroxine and TRAb, thyroid ultrasound and orbital computed tomography. Out of less than 12 ml of fresh peripheral blood came the PBMCs. Turning to this clonotype: Its antigen is undetermined.

Using RNA transcripts as the source, TCR beta CDR3 regions were amplified. TCR CDR3 regions were first amplified by RT-PCR with HTBI primers. TCRdb ran MiXCR on the multiplex PCR reads and lists one entry per CDR3 protein. The sample records some 570,000 distinct CDR3 sequences, roughly 18% being singletons. Study-level results: In blood, most of the thyroid clonotypes expanded above 0.001 were also present. Using 13 V-J features, a model discriminated ophthalmopathy from stable hyperthyroidism.

Source material: blood. The clonotype originates from a woman aged 18-35 years with Graves' ophthalmopathy.

Here the CDR3 reads CASSQFGTGVSYEQYF. The CDR3 coding sequence is TGTGCCAGCAGCCAGTTCGGGACAGGTGTCTCCTACGAGCAGTACTTC. This chain uses TRBV3-1 with TRBJ2-7, with 8 bases lining up with TRBD1. The length of the CDR3 is 16 residues. Germline-derived CDR1 and CDR2 are LGHDT and YNNKEL (reference sequence). V lost 3 bases, J lost 0 bases, and 7 bases stayed unmatched.